The next 32 T cell receptor beta chains were all read from a single sample in a study of T cell responses to AZD1222 COVID-19 vaccine. Here immunoSEQ multiplex PCR was the method, and the copy in TCRdb shows in-frame clones only, minus some. The repertoire holds 95,000 to 150,000 clones, with around 90% as singletons. The specimen comprised peripheral blood, sampled on day 0 of AZD1222 vaccination. The receptors derive from an adult in good health.

The chain uses TRBV19 and TRBJ1-3; TRBD1 aligns across 9 bases. Looked up from germline, CDR1 is LNHDA and CDR2 is SQIVND (reference sequence). The CDR3 contains 15 residues. V trimming: 4 bases; J trimming: 4 bases; junction bases outside the gene matches: 5. CDR3 protein: CASSTGDRVGNTIYF. In nucleotides, the CDR3 is TGTGCCAGTAGTACTGGGGACAGGGTGGGAAACACCATATATTTT.

CDR3 nucleotides: TGTGCTAGTGGTTTGAGCGGAGTGGGTACCTACGAGCAGTACTTC. It is translated as CASGLSGVGTYEQYF. This rearrangement joins TRBV12-5 to TRBJ2-7; a possible D gene is TRBD2 (5 bases). The germline V and J ends were trimmed by 2 bases and 2 bases, with 13 bases remaining between them. CDR3 length: 15 residues. Germline V CDR1 and CDR2: LGHNT, FRNRAP.

For this clone: This sample also contains other DNA sequences that code for the same CDR3. The genes are TRBV19 and TRBJ1-1; D unresolved. The V gene lost 1 base and the J gene lost 1 base, with 4 bases spanning the gap. The CDR3 runs to 13 residues. Germline CDR1 and CDR2: LNHDA and SQIVND (reference sequence). CDR3 nucleotide sequence: TGTGCCAGTAGTATAGTTCAGAACACTGAAGCTTTCTTT. Encoded protein: CASSIVQNTEAFF. The full variable domain, its missing parts supplied by reference TRBV19 and TRBJ1-1, is DGGITQSPKYLFRKEGQNVTLSCEQNLNHDAMYWYRQDPGQGLRLIYYSQIVNDFQKGDIAEGYSVSREKKESFPLTVTSAQKNPTAFYLCASSIVQNTEAFFGQGTRLTVV.

In DNA form, the CDR3 reads TGTGCTAGTGGGCAGGGGGGTCATAGCAATCAGCCCCAGCATTTT. It codes for CASGQGGHSNQPQHF. The chain links TRBV12-5 to TRBJ1-5, with 7 bases identical to TRBD1. CDR1 LGHNT and CDR2 FRNRAP come from the germline V gene. The CDR3 is 15 residues long. With V trimmed by 6 bases and J by 0 bases, 5 bases remained unmatched.

The V call is TRBV2, the J call TRBJ1-1; D possibly corresponds to TRBD1 (5 bases). Trimming cost V 7 bases and J 2 bases, with 26 bases left between them. The CDR3 has 18 residues. Germline V lookup: CDR1 SNHLY, CDR2 FYNNEI. The DNA for the CDR3 is TGTGCCAGCACCAACCCCCTTTGGGGGTCTCCCCCCAACACTGAAGCTTTCTTT. Its protein product is CASTNPLWGSPPNTEAFF.

This clone was observed once. V is TRBV2 and J is TRBJ1-5, with D perhaps TRBD1 (5 bases). V lost 2 bases, J lost 5 bases, and 13 bases lay in between. The CDR3 runs 15 residues. Germline assignment: CDR1 SNHLY and CDR2 FYNNEI. The CDR3 bases are TGTGCCAGCAGTGAATCCTGGGGACTCCATCAGCCCCAGCATTTT. Translation: CASSESWGLHQPQHF.

This clone was recorded once. The rearrangement uses TRBV7-9 and TRBJ2-7; D call uncertain. This CDR3 is 16 amino acids long. V gave up 1 base and J gave up 0 bases, with 13 bases separating them. Germline V gene lookup returns CDR1 SEHNR and CDR2 FQNEAQ (reference sequence). CDR3 loop: CASSLGAGPSSYEQYF. As DNA, the CDR3 is TGTGCCAGCAGCTTAGGGGCCGGGCCCAGCTCCTACGAGCAGTACTTC.

The chain carries TRBV5-1 and TRBJ2-5; 13 bases are a match to TRBD2. J lost 5 bases, V lost 6 bases, and 10 bases had no gene match. This CDR3 is built from 16 residues. Germline lookup yields CDR1 SGHRS and CDR2 YFSETQ. CDR3 in amino acids: CASTELAGGLRETQYF. DNA for the CDR3: TGCGCCAGCACAGAACTAGCGGGGGGGCTCCGGGAGACCCAGTACTTC.

The V gene is TRBV3-1 (or the pseudogene TRBV3-2), the J gene TRBJ2-1; tentatively, D is TRBD2 (6 bases). The CDR3 extends over 16 amino acids. Per the germline V gene, CDR1 is LGHDT and CDR2 is YNNKEL (reference sequence). Trimming cost V 4 bases and J 4 bases, with 17 bases left between them. The CDR3 DNA sequence: TGTGCCAGCAGCCCCCCCAACGGGGGAGGATACAATGAGCAGTTCTTC. It translates to CASSPPNGGGYNEQFF.

The rearrangement uses TRBV10-3 and TRBJ2-7; 7 nucleotides line up with TRBD1. J gave up 2 bases and V 6 bases, and 4 bases lay outside the gene matches. The CDR3 consists of 13 residues. In germline, CDR1 is ENHRY, CDR2 SYGVKD. CDR3 DNA: TGTGCCATCAGGGGGACAGCCGCCTACGAGCAGTACTTC. This sequence encodes CAIRGTAAYEQYF.

The gene calls are TRBV5-1 and TRBJ1-1; D remains unclear. Deletions cut 4 bases from V and 4 bases from J, with 17 bases between. Germline lookup yields CDR1 SGHRS and CDR2 YFSETQ. The CDR3 has 15 residues. CDR3 coding DNA: TGCGCCAGCAGCCCTGCGACCCTTGAAACCACTGAAGCTTTCTTT. Encoded protein: CASSPATLETTEAFF.

The J gene is TRBJ1-5, the V gene TRBV15; no reliable D call. This CDR3 is 15 amino acids long. The germline V gene has CDR1 LNHNV and CDR2 YYDKDF (reference sequence). The V end lost 1 base, the J end lost 5 bases, and 12 bases lay between the germline ends. The CDR3: CATSRGRSGDQPQHF. The CDR3 DNA follows: TGTGCCACCAGCAGAGGTCGGTCCGGCGATCAGCCCCAGCATTTT.

This clone was seen a few times. The genes are TRBV19 and TRBJ1-1, with 10 bases identical to TRBD1. This CDR3 region has 15 residues. Unmatched junction bases numbered 8, after V lost 6 bases and J lost 4 bases. Looked up from germline, CDR1 is LNHDA and CDR2 is SQIVND (reference sequence). In DNA form, the CDR3 reads TGTGCCAGTAGGGAACCCGGGACAGGGGCCACTGAAGCTTTCTTT. This codes for CASREPGTGATEAFF.

Written as DNA, the CDR3 is TGCGCCAGCAGCCAAGGAATAGGAGAGACCCAGTACTTC. Translating it yields CASSQGIGETQYF. This chain uses TRBV4-3 with TRBJ2-5; D is ambiguous. Germline V gene data show CDR1 as LGHNA and CDR2 as YSLEER. This CDR3 spans 13 amino acids. Trimming left V 1 base short and J 4 bases short, with 7 bases between.

This clone was observed once. The genes are TRBV4-2 and TRBJ2-7; D gene unclear. Germline V lookup: CDR1 LGHNA, CDR2 YNFKEQ. The CDR3 has 14 amino acids. Trimming pared 8 bases from V and 4 bases from J, leaving 18 bases between. DNA for the CDR3: TGTGCCAGCGAGAACCCGGACGAAGGGTACGAGCAGTACTTC. This translates into CASENPDEGYEQYF.

This clone appeared once. The rearrangement joins TRBV19 to TRBJ1-2; possibly TRBD1 for D (6 bases). With 5 bases removed from V and 2 bases from J, the gap between germline ends came to 12 bases. This CDR3 is 14 amino acids long. The germline V gene has CDR1 LNHDA and CDR2 SQIVND (reference sequence). The CDR3 DNA is TGTGCCAGTAGTTTGGGGGCGTTGAACTATGGCTACACCTTC. It codes for CASSLGALNYGYTF.

This rearrangement joins TRBV5-5 to TRBJ1-1, with D maybe TRBD1 (6 bases). CDR3 size: 11 residues. Germline loops: CDR1 SGHKS, CDR2 YYEKEE (reference sequence). With 9 bases removed from V and 8 bases from J, the gap between germline ends came to 14 bases. As DNA, the CDR3 is TGTGCCACCCGGGAAACAGGGGAAGCTTTCTTT. As protein: CATRETGEAFF.

CDR3 coding DNA: TGTGCCAGCAGCTTAGTAGGAAGCTCCTACAATGAGCAGTTCTTC. Its protein product is CASSLVGSSYNEQFF. The chain has TRBV7-2 and TRBJ2-1; D gene unclear. Germline assignment: CDR1 SGHTA and CDR2 FQGNSA. The CDR3 has 15 residues. The V and J ends lost 1 base and 0 bases respectively, with 7 bases between them. Full variable domain (outside the CDR3, taken from reference TRBV7-2 and TRBJ2-1): GAGVSQSPSNKVTEKGKDVELRCDPISGHTALYWYRQSLGQGLEFLIYFQGNSAPDKSGLPSDRFSAERTGGSVSTLTIQRTQQEDSAVYLCASSLVGSSYNEQFFGPGTRLTVL.

This clone appeared a few times. This chain uses TRBV19 with TRBJ2-7, with 7 bases lining up with TRBD1. V dropped 5 bases and J dropped 1; count of bases not matched to a gene: 5. The germline gives CDR1 LNHDA, CDR2 SQIVND (reference sequence). CDR3 length: 14 amino acids. The CDR3 sequence: CASSVSRGSYEQYF. CDR3 bases: TGTGCCAGTAGTGTCAGCAGGGGGTCCTACGAGCAGTACTTC.

J is TRBJ2-1 and V is TRBV6-2 or TRBV6-3; 11 positions match TRBD2. Trimming cost V 4 bases and J 6 bases; bases outside gene matches: 2. The CDR3 loop spans 14 amino acids. The germline V gene has CDR1 MNHEY and CDR2 SVGEGT. Here the CDR3 DNA reads TGTGCCAGCAGTTTAGCGGGGGGGCCCAATGAGCAGTTCTTC. It yields the protein CASSLAGGPNEQFF.

This clone was observed once. The rearrangement joins TRBV4-1 to TRBJ1-1; TRBD1 aligns across 7 bases. The CDR3 contains 15 residues. V was pared by 4 bases and J by 5 bases, with 10 bases of the junction left unmatched. Germline V gene lookup returns CDR1 MGHRA and CDR2 YSYEKL. The CDR3 DNA sequence: TGCGCCAGCAGCCCTTTTACAGGGGAAAAAACTGAAGCTTTCTTT. As protein: CASSPFTGEKTEAFF.

The J gene is TRBJ1-2, the V gene TRBV5-6, with TRBD1 identical over 8 bases. CDR3 length: 16 residues. The germline gives CDR1 SGHDT, CDR2 YYEEEE. V gave up 0 bases and J gave up 4 bases; unmatched junction bases: 8. The CDR3 sequence is CASSLARGRLLYGYTF. The CDR3 DNA reads TGTGCCAGCAGCTTGGCCAGGGGGCGTCTCCTCTATGGCTACACCTTC.

This rearrangement joins TRBV10-3 to TRBJ2-7; tentatively, D is TRBD2 (7 bases). V lost 10 bases and J 2 bases, leaving 24 bases between the germline ends. Germline V gene lookup returns CDR1 ENHRY and CDR2 SYGVKD. The length of the CDR3 is 16 residues. The CDR3 sequence: CATTGGGGGGPYEQYF. As DNA, the CDR3 is TGTGCCACCACGGGTGGGGGAGGGGGAGGACCCTACGAGCAGTACTTC.

The rearrangement uses TRBV15 and TRBJ1-1; a weak D match, TRBD1 (5 bases). The V gene's germline CDR1 is LNHNV and CDR2 YYDKDF (reference sequence). This CDR3 is 12 amino acids long. V was cut by 5 bases and J by 2 bases, with 6 bases left in between. DNA for the CDR3: TGTGCCACCAGCTGGGACAACACTGAAGCTTTCTTT. Translated, it gives CATSWDNTEAFF.

This clone has a single count. The rearrangement joins TRBV2 to TRBJ2-3; D uncertain. The CDR3 contains 16 residues. V was pared by 5 bases and J by 3 bases, with 18 bases between. Germline loops: CDR1 SNHLY, CDR2 FYNNEI. CDR3 protein: CASSSRLTPRTDTQYF. CDR3 nucleotide sequence: TGTGCCAGCAGTTCCAGATTGACCCCCAGGACAGATACGCAGTATTTT.

This chain joins TRBV18 and TRBJ2-1; tentative D call: TRBD2 (6 bases). Trimming removed 3 bases at V and 10 bases at J, with 7 bases between. The germline CDR1 and CDR2 sequences are KGHSH and LQKENI. The CDR3 totals 11 residues. The CDR3 bases are TGTGCCAGCTCACCTCGGGGGGAGCAGTTCTTC. Amino acid sequence: CASSPRGEQFF. The entire variable domain, with the rest obtained from reference TRBV18 and TRBJ2-1, is as follows: NAGVMQNPRHLVRRRGQEARLRCSPMKGHSHVYWYRQLPEEGLKFMVYLQKENIIDESGMPKERFSAEFPKEGPSILRIQQVVRGDSAAYFCASSPRGEQFFGPGTRLTVL.

This chain uses TRBV6-5 with TRBJ2-2; D is unclear. Germline CDR1 is MNHEY and CDR2 is SVGAGI. V lost 5 bases and J lost 6, with 10 bases in between. The length of the CDR3 is 13 residues. The CDR3 is CASSPNSAGELFF. In DNA, the CDR3 is TGTGCCAGCAGTCCGAACAGTGCCGGGGAGCTGTTTTTT.

This clone was seen only once. This chain links TRBV2 with TRBJ2-2, with TRBD1 as a possible D gene (5 bases). The V end was cut by 8 bases, the J end by 0 bases, with 7 bases between. The CDR3 is 13 amino acids. Germline CDR1 SNHLY, CDR2 FYNNEI. CDR3 loop: CASDSPNTGELFF. In DNA, the CDR3 is TGTGCCAGCGACAGTCCGAACACCGGGGAGCTGTTTTTT.

The V and J genes are TRBV4-2 and TRBJ2-1, with D maybe TRBD1 (6 bases). Germline CDR1 and CDR2: LGHNA and YNFKEQ. This CDR3 spans 13 amino acids. Trimming took off 3 bases at V and 9 bases at J, with 12 bases between the two ends. Here the CDR3 reads CASSQRPRGEQFF. CDR3 DNA: TGTGCCAGCAGCCAGAGACCCAGGGGTGAGCAGTTCTTC.

V is TRBV7-8 and J is TRBJ2-5, with TRBD2 identical over 8 bases. The J segment lost 0 bases and the V segment lost 2 bases, leaving 5 bases of the junction unmatched. The CDR3 contains 16 residues. CDR1 and CDR2 (germline): SGHVS, FQNEAQ. In nucleotides, the CDR3 is TGTGCCAGCAGCTTACTAGCGGGCCATAACCAAGAGACCCAGTACTTC. This gives the protein CASSLLAGHNQETQYF.

The V call is TRBV6-5, the J call TRBJ2-5; 10 nucleotides agree with TRBD1. Germline trimming cut 6 bases from V and 3 bases from J; bases unmatched to any gene: 7. The CDR3 is 15 amino acids. Germline V gives CDR1 MNHEY, CDR2 SVGAGI. CDR3 in amino acids: CASRPRGQGKETQYF. The CDR3 coding sequence is TGTGCCAGCAGACCAAGGGGACAGGGGAAAGAGACCCAGTACTTC.

This chain joins TRBV5-6 and TRBJ2-7; the D is unclear. The CDR3 has 14 amino acids. Trimming cost V 0 bases and J 1 base, with 8 bases left between them. In germline, CDR1 is SGHDT, CDR2 YYEEEE. CDR3 nucleotides: TGTGCCAGCAGCTTGGGGGGTAGGTCCTACGAGCAGTACTTC. This encodes CASSLGGRSYEQYF.